Detailed here is one T cell receptor beta chain. The target antigen is unknown. The source of the sample is a study of cytomegalovirus exposure and HLA in healthy donors. Measured with immunoSEQ multiplex PCR; TCRdb has only the in-frame clones, and not every one. This sample has about 170,000 clones, with about 89% found just once. With V trimmed by 7 bases and J by 0 bases, 5 bases remained unmatched. The CDR3 has 13 residues. CDR1 and CDR2 from the germline V gene are SQVTM and ANQGSEA. Study-level findings and limits: In vitro testing confirmed three CMV-associated chains as specific for CMV antigens.

The source of this sequence is a man aged 18-30 years in good health and CMV-seropositive. The rearrangement joins TRBV29-1 to TRBJ1-1, with 7 bases that match TRBD1. Sequences were obtained from PBMCs. CDR3 protein: CSGGDRVNTEAFF. The CDR3 DNA sequence: TGCAGCGGGGGAGACAGGGTGAACACTGAAGCTTTCTTT.